Listed below are T cell receptor beta chains from one sample, sequenced in a study of blood T cell repertoires in COVID-19. The protocol was immunoSEQ multiplex PCR, while the TCRdb copy is restricted to in-frame clones and leaves out a portion. The sample includes 250,000 or so clones, roughly four fifths of them seen just once. The sequenced material came from peripheral blood. The receptor set was obtained from an elderly woman with acute or convalescent COVID-19. CDR3s include the opening cysteine and the closing phenylalanine or tryptophan. Expanded clones get a size class; other rows say once, few or many, or leave the size out.

j_gene,abundance,v_gene,CDR3aa
TRBJ2-7,.,TRBV5-1,CASSLQASSYEQYF
TRBJ2-5,.,TRBV9,CASSVGGGTQYF
TRBJ1-2,.,TRBV11-1,CASSREANYGYTF
TRBJ2-3,.,TRBV12-3/TRBV12-4,CASSFRDTQYF
TRBJ1-2,.,TRBV5-6,CASSLLQGKAYGYTF
TRBJ1-1,.,TRBV7-2,CASSYKHLDTEAFF
TRBJ2-1,.,TRBV11-2,CASSLLGGSNEQFF
TRBJ2-1,.,TRBV4-1,CASSQTSGGVGSYNEQFF
TRBJ2-2,.,TRBV29-1,CSVLLAASNTGELFF
TRBJ1-1,.,TRBV5-4,CASSFRGRGTEAFF
TRBJ2-2,.,TRBV2,CASSERLAGIGAGELFF
TRBJ1-2,.,TRBV6-4,CASSTGVGGYTF
TRBJ2-1,.,TRBV20-1,CSASRDNEQFF
TRBJ2-7,.,TRBV7-9,CASSPQYEQYF
TRBJ2-5,.,TRBV18,CASSPWTDMGTQYF
TRBJ2-5,.,TRBV3-1/TRBV3-2,CASSQDGAGLETQYF
TRBJ2-7,.,TRBV7-2,CASSRTGAYEQYF
TRBJ1-1,.,TRBV29-1,CSVEEGQGNTEAFF
TRBJ1-6,.,TRBV5-4,CASSLVGGGRNSPLHF
TRBJ2-5,.,TRBV7-2,CASSLRGSETQYF
TRBJ1-3,once,TRBV4-1,CASSREGGGSGNTIYF
TRBJ1-2,.,TRBV11-2,CASSLGTGVYNGYTF
TRBJ1-5,.,TRBV6-2/TRBV6-3,CASRPGTGVYQPQHF
TRBJ2-1,.,TRBV4-1,CASTSSLGLVGEQFF
TRBJ2-1,.,TRBV3-1/TRBV3-2,CASSPLAGGPYNEQFF
TRBJ1-2,.,TRBV7-2,CASSRDSNYGYTF
TRBJ2-7,.,TRBV5-6,CASSFVRDRVYEQYF
TRBJ2-5,.,TRBV18,CASSPDRGRYF
TRBJ2-3,.,TRBV4-2,CASSQELVGSGTDTQYF
TRBJ1-4,.,TRBV29-1,CSVLDRTAGEKLFF
TRBJ2-7,.,TRBV4-3,CASSLRAVGGSEYEQYF
TRBJ1-5,.,TRBV27,CASSFRGEPQHF
TRBJ1-2,.,TRBV27,CASSRQGPNYGYTF
TRBJ2-7,.,TRBV5-8,CASTPRRAGTYEQYF
TRBJ2-3,.,TRBV5-1,CASSLGQTGLDTQYF
TRBJ1-4,few,TRBV27,CASSLNPGQGNEKLFF
TRBJ2-3,.,TRBV6-6,CASVERHSGRDTQYF
TRBJ1-1,few,TRBV2,CASTRGQGSPKDTEAFF
TRBJ2-7,.,TRBV6-5,CASSWDRGRGEQYF
TRBJ2-1,.,TRBV28,CASSIRTDQFF
TRBJ1-2,.,TRBV6-6,CASSYNGPRDSLGYTF
TRBJ2-3,.,TRBV11-1,CASSRSTVHTDTQYF